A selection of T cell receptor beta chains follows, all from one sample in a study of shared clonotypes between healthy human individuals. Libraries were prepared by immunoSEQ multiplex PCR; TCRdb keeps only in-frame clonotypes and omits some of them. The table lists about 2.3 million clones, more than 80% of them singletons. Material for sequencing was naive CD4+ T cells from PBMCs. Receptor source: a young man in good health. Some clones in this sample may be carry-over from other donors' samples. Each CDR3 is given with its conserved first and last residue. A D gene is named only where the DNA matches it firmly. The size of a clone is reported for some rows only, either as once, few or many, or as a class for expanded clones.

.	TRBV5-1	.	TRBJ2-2	CASSPPTGGLGELFF	TGCGCCAGCAGCCCGCCGACAGGCGGCCTGGGGGAGCTGTTTTTT
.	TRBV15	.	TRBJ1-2	CATSRDVGGYGYTF	TGTGCCACCAGCAGAGACGTGGGCGGCTATGGCTACACCTTC
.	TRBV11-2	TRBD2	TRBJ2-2	CASSPRRVPAGGTGELFF	TGTGCCAGCAGTCCAAGGAGGGTTCCGGCGGGAGGCACCGGGGAGCTGTTTTTT
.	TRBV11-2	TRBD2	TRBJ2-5	CASSHGQAGGGETQYF	TGTGCCAGCAGTCATGGGCAAGCGGGAGGGGGGGAGACCCAGTACTTC
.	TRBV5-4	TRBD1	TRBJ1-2	CASSSKGALPDGYTF	TGTGCCAGCAGCAGCAAGGGGGCACTACCGGATGGCTACACCTTC
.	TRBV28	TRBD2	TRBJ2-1	CASSPPTYAGGSLVDNEQFF	TGTGCCAGCAGTCCGCCTACTTATGCGGGAGGGTCCCTAGTCGACAATGAGCAGTTCTTC
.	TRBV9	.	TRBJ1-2	CASSLSPGTNGYTF	TGTGCCAGCAGCCTCTCCCCCGGGACAAATGGCTACACCTTC
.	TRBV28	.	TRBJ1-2	CASSLTGLLGGYTF	TGTGCCAGCAGTTTAACAGGGCTCCTCGGTGGCTACACCTTC
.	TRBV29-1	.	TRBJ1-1	CSVESGVYTEAFF	TGCAGCGTGGAGTCAGGCGTCTATACTGAAGCTTTCTTT
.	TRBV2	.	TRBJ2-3	CASSDVGGGISTDTQYF	TGTGCCAGCAGTGACGTTGGCGGAGGGATAAGCACAGATACGCAGTATTTT
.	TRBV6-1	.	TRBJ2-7	CASSDPRGGTSYEQYF	TGTGCCAGCAGTGACCCCAGGGGCGGGACCAGCTACGAGCAGTACTTC
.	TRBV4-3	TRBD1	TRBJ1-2	CASSQATGQGYGYTF	TGCGCCAGCAGCCAAGCTACCGGACAGGGATATGGCTACACCTTC
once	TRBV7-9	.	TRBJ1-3	CASIRTATTDTIYF	TGTGCCAGCATCCGGACAGCCACTACCGACACCATATATTTT
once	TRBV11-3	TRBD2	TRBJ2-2	CASSPEGLAGGNTGELFF	TGTGCCAGCAGCCCAGAGGGACTAGCGGGAGGAAACACCGGGGAGCTGTTTTTT
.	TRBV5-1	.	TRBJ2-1	CASSLQAPQYWDEQFF	TGCGCCAGCAGCTTACAGGCCCCCCAGTATTGGGATGAGCAGTTCTTC
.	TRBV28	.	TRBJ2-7	CASSPPERAHYEQYF	TGTGCCAGCAGTCCCCCTGAAAGGGCCCACTACGAGCAGTACTTC
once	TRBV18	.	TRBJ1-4	CASSPTGDPNEKLFF	TGTGCCAGCTCACCCACAGGAGATCCTAATGAAAAACTGTTTTTT
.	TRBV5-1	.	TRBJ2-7	CASSLGYSETYEQYF	TGCGCCAGCAGCTTGGGCTACAGCGAAACCTACGAGCAGTACTTC
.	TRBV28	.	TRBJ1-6	CASTRGGARNSPLHF	TGTGCCAGCACCCGAGGGGGGGCTCGTAATTCACCCCTCCACTTT
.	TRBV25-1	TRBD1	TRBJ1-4	CASSEFRGRSEKLFF	TGTGCCAGCAGTGAGTTCAGGGGGCGTTCTGAAAAACTGTTTTTT
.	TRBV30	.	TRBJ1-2	CAWSPGQRSYGYTF	TGTGCCTGGAGTCCCGGACAGAGGAGCTATGGCTACACCTTC
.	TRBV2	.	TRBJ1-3	CASTGYGNTIYF	TGTGCCAGCACAGGATATGGAAACACCATATATTTT
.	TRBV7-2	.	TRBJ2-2	CASSLKSGTGELFF	TGTGCCAGCAGCCTTAAATCCGGGACCGGGGAGCTGTTTTTT
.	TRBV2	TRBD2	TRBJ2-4	CANWRTSGRSVAKNIQYF	TGTGCCAACTGGCGGACTAGCGGGAGATCTGTAGCCAAAAACATTCAGTACTTC
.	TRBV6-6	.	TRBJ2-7	CASRGGSLYEQYF	TGTGCCAGCAGAGGAGGAAGCCTCTACGAGCAGTACTTC
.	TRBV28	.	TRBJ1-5	CASSPPQHF	TGTGCCAGCAGCCCCCCCCAGCATTTT
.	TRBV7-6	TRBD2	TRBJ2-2	CASSTSSGSGELFF	TGTGCCAGCAGCACCTCTAGCGGTAGCGGGGAGCTGTTTTTT
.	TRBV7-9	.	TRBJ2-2	CASRSGVGRPAGELFF	TGTGCCAGCAGGTCGGGGGTAGGCCGGCCGGCCGGGGAGCTGTTTTTT
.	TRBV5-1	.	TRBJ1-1	CASSLGGRETEAFF	TGCGCCAGCAGCTTGGGCGGGCGGGAAACTGAAGCTTTCTTT
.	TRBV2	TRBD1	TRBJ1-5	CASSGTGQDQPQHF	TGTGCCAGCAGCGGAACAGGACAGGATCAGCCCCAGCATTTT
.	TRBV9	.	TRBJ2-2	CASSVETGRTGELFF	TGTGCCAGCAGCGTAGAAACGGGACGGACCGGGGAGCTGTTTTTT
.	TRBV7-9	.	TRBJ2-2	CASTPPPGELFF	TGTGCCAGCACCCCTCCCCCCGGGGAGCTGTTTTTT
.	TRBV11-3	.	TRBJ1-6	CASSSSYNSPLHF	TGTGCCAGCAGCTCTAGCTATAATTCACCCCTCCACTTT
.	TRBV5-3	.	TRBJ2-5	CARSLCGCQETQYF	TGTGCCAGAAGCTTGTGCGGCTGTCAAGAGACCCAGTACTTC
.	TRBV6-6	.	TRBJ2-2	CASKDTGELFF	TGTGCCAGCAAAGACACCGGGGAGCTGTTTTTT